One sample yielded the 16 T cell receptor beta chains listed below, sequenced in a study of CD8 T cells in ankylosing spondylitis. TCRdb analysed the 5' RACE reads with MiXCR anew, one entry per CDR3 protein. The sample gives tens of thousands of distinct CDR3 sequences, about 30% of which show up once; about 41% is in the top ten. The sequenced sample was synovial fluid, either unsorted or a sorted T cell fraction (not recorded which). These receptors were collected from a male donor with ankylosing spondylitis.

This chain links TRBV10-2 with TRBJ2-7; D uncertain. The germline V gene encodes CDR1 WSHSY and CDR2 SAAADI. CDR3 length: 15 amino acids. V lost 2 bases and J 1 base, leaving 12 bases between the germline ends. The CDR3 bases are TGCGCCAGCAGTGAGATGTCAGCCATTTCCTACGAGCAGTACGTC. This sequence encodes CASSEMSAISYEQYV.

The sample holds a few counts of this clonotype. The chain is built from TRBV4-1 and TRBJ1-1; D is ambiguous. Trimming took 0 bases from V and 0 from J, leaving 23 bases between them. The germline V gene encodes CDR1 MGHRA and CDR2 YSYEKL. The CDR3 covers 20 residues. Here the CDR3 reads CASSQDGSTSRKSLNTEAFF. The CDR3 DNA reads as TGCGCCAGCAGCCAAGATGGAAGTACAAGCAGAAAATCCTTGAACACTGAAGCTTTCTTT.

The chain couples TRBV4-2 to TRBJ2-7, with 11 bases matching TRBD2. From germline, CDR1 is LGHNA and CDR2 YNFKEQ. This CDR3 contains 21 residues. The V and J ends lost 1 base and 0 bases, in that order; junction bases with no gene match: 17. The CDR3 sequence is CASSQGNQGLAAAVPSYEQYF. In DNA form, the CDR3 reads TGTGCCAGCAGCCAAGGCAACCAGGGACTAGCGGCGGCGGTGCCCTCCTACGAGCAGTACTTC.

V is TRBV11-3 and J is TRBJ1-2, with D possibly matching TRBD1 (5 bases). The CDR3 is 15 residues long. Germline V gene lookup returns CDR1 SGHNT and CDR2 YENEEA. Trimming took 5 bases from V and 1 from J, leaving 14 bases between them. Here the CDR3 DNA reads TGTGCCAGCAGCCACCGGGGGGACGGTAACTATGGCTACACCTTC. Protein sequence: CASSHRGDGNYGYTF.

There are a few counts of this clonotype. V gene TRBV4-1 combines with J gene TRBJ2-1, with D possibly called TRBD1 or TRBD2 (5 bases each). The CDR3 is 13 amino acids. Per the germline V gene, CDR1 is MGHRA and CDR2 is YSYEKL. V dropped 3 bases and J dropped 9 bases, with 12 bases sitting between them. CDR3 loop: CASSQRGSGEQFF. CDR3 in DNA: TGCGCCAGCAGCCAGAGGGGATCCGGTGAGCAGTTCTTC.

This clonotype was observed a few times. The CDR3 spells CASSLVGQLSDTQYF. CDR3 coding DNA: TGTGCCAGCAGCTTAGTGGGACAGCTGTCAGATACGCAGTATTTT. This chain links TRBV7-8 with TRBJ2-3; 7 nucleotides align to TRBD1. Germline-derived CDR1 and CDR2 are SGHVS and FQNEAQ. V shed 1 base and J 4 bases; nucleotides not matched to a gene: 5. The CDR3 sequence is 15 residues long.

The CDR3 sequence: CASSLGDRRPGNTIYF. The CDR3 DNA reads as TGTGCCAGCAGCTTAGGGGACCGGCGGCCGGGAAACACCATATATTTT. The V gene is TRBV7-2, the J gene TRBJ1-3, with a weak D call TRBD1 (5 bases). Germline-derived CDR1 and CDR2 are SGHTA and FQGNSA. V was pared by 1 base and J by 4 bases, with 14 bases between. The CDR3 sequence is 16 residues long.

Ten or more counts support this clonotype. The gene calls are TRBV3-1 and TRBJ2-1, with TRBD2 identical over 9 bases. V shed 0 bases, J shed 6 bases, and the junction held 3 bases outside the gene matches. From germline, CDR1 is LGHDT and CDR2 YNNKEL (reference sequence). The CDR3 covers 15 residues. The CDR3 sequence: CASSQDPTSGNEQFF. As DNA, the CDR3 is TGTGCCAGCAGCCAAGACCCGACTAGCGGCAATGAGCAGTTCTTC.

This clonotype was seen just once. The chain carries TRBV2 and TRBJ2-1; 15 bases are shared with TRBD2. The CDR3 loop spans 19 amino acids. Per the germline V gene, CDR1 is SNHLY and CDR2 is FYNNEI. The V segment lost 0 bases and the J segment 7 bases; nucleotides outside the gene matches: 10. The CDR3 DNA reads as TGTGCCAGCAGTGAAGCAGGGACTAGCGGGAGGTCCCTGAGGAATGAGCAGTTCTTC. Its translation: CASSEAGTSGRSLRNEQFF.

J is TRBJ2-7 and V is TRBV9; 8 nucleotides align to TRBD2. This CDR3 contains 14 residues. The ends lost 0 bases at V and 7 bases at J; junction bases unmatched: 6. Per the germline V gene, CDR1 is SGDLS and CDR2 is YYNGEE. CDR3: CASSVEAGVGEQYF. The DNA of the CDR3 is TGTGCCAGCAGCGTAGAAGCGGGAGTTGGGGAGCAGTACTTC.

This clonotype has only a few counts. The chain joins TRBV7-6 to TRBJ1-5; 10 positions agree with TRBD1. CDR1 and CDR2 from the germline V gene are SGHVS and FNYEAQ. J was trimmed by 7 bases and V by 5 bases; bases with no gene match: 8. CDR3 length equals 15 residues. In nucleotides, the CDR3 is TGTGCCAGCAGCGCCGGGACAGGGGTCGGGCAGCCCCAGCATTTT. It codes for CASSAGTGVGQPQHF. The full variable domain, rest sourced from reference TRBV7-6 and TRBJ1-5, is GAGVSQSPRYKVTKRGQDVALRCDPISGHVSLYWYRQALGQGPEFLTYFNYEAQQDKSGLPNDRFSAERPEGSISTLTIQRTEQRDSAMYRCASSAGTGVGQPQHFGDGTRLSIL.

V gene TRBV11-2 combines with J gene TRBJ2-2, with TRBD1 identical over 10 bases. Germline-derived CDR1 and CDR2 are SGHAT and FQNNGV. This CDR3 has 17 residues. The junction had 8 bases not matched to a gene; V was cut back by 5 bases and J by 2 bases. CDR3 bases: TGTGCCAGCAGCCTGGCTGCGACAGGGGGCAACACCGGGGAGCTGTTTTTT. Protein: CASSLAATGGNTGELFF.

In its sample, this clonotype was seen a few times. This rearrangement joins TRBV27 to TRBJ2-2; possibly TRBD1 or TRBD2 for D (7 bases each). Trimming cost V 1 base and J 4 bases, with 13 bases left between them. From germline, CDR1 is MNHEY and CDR2 SMNVEV (reference sequence). CDR3 length equals 16 residues. The CDR3 sequence: CASSLYQGGVTGELFF. The CDR3 DNA is TGTGCCAGCAGTTTATATCAGGGGGGGGTCACCGGGGAGCTGTTTTTT.

V usage is TRBV7-9 and J usage is TRBJ1-1, with TRBD1 matching 8 bases. The V and J ends lost 5 bases and 11 bases, in that order; junction bases with no gene match: 7. This CDR3 region has 12 residues. The V gene's germline CDR1 is SEHNR and CDR2 FQNEAQ (reference sequence). In DNA form, the CDR3 reads TGTGCCAGCAGCCCGACAGGGGTTAGGGCTTTCTTT. Protein: CASSPTGVRAFF.

In this sample, this clonotype turned up many times. The chain uses TRBV27 and TRBJ2-2, with 12 bases fitting TRBD2. Losses at the gene ends were 0 bases for V and 7 bases for J; bases not matched to a gene: 9. The CDR3 loop spans 18 amino acids. Germline CDR1 reads MNHEY; CDR2 reads SMNVEV (reference sequence). The CDR3 region has the DNA TGTGCCAGCAGTTTATCGGGGAGACTAGCGGGAGACGGCGGGGAGCTGTTTTTT. Protein product: CASSLSGRLAGDGGELFF.

The chain employs TRBV15 and TRBJ2-5; 7 bases agree with TRBD2. Germline V gene sequence: CDR1 LNHNV, CDR2 YYDKDF (reference sequence). The V and J ends lost 5 bases and 1 base, in that order; junction bases with no gene match: 10. The CDR3 covers 16 residues. The CDR3 spells CATSPSGSGLQETQYF. As DNA, the CDR3 is TGTGCCACCAGCCCCTCGGGTAGCGGGCTCCAAGAGACCCAGTACTTC.